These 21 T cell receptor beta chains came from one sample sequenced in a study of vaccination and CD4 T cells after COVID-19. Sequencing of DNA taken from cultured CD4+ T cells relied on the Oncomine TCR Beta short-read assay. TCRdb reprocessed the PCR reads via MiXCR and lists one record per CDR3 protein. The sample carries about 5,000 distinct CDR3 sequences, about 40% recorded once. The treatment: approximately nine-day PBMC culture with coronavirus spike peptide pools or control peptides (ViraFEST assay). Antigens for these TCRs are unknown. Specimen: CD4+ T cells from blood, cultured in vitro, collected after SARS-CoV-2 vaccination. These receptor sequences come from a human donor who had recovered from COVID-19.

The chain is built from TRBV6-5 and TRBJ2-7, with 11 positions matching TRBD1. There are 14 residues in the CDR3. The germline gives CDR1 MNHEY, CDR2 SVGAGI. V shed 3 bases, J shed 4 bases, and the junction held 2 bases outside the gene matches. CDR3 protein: CASSYGQGAYEQYF. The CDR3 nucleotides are TGTGCCAGCAGTTATGGACAGGGGGCATACGAGCAGTACTTC.

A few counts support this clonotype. This CDR3 reads CASSLIRSSTDTQYF. The CDR3 bases are TGTGCCAGCAGCTTGATCAGGTCTAGCACAGATACGCAGTATTTT. The chain has TRBV11-2 and TRBJ2-3; D ambiguous. Trimming pared 3 bases from V and 0 bases from J, leaving 10 bases between. The CDR3 sequence is 15 residues long. The V gene's germline CDR1 is SGHAT and CDR2 FQNNGV.

The CDR3 region is CASSARTVPFSYEQYF. DNA of the CDR3: TGTGCCAGCAGTGCCCGGACAGTTCCGTTCTCCTACGAGCAGTACTTC. The chain uses TRBV27 and TRBJ2-7; possible D gene TRBD1, 6 bases. The CDR3 is made up of 16 amino acids. CDR1 and CDR2 (germline): MNHEY, SMNVEV (reference sequence). V was clipped by 5 bases and J by 0 bases, with 17 bases between them.

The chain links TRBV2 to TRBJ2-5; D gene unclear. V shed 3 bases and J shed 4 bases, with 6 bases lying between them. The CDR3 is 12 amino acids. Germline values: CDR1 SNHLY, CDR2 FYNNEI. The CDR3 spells CASSDFRETQYF. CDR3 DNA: TGTGCCAGCAGTGATTTCCGAGAGACCCAGTACTTC.

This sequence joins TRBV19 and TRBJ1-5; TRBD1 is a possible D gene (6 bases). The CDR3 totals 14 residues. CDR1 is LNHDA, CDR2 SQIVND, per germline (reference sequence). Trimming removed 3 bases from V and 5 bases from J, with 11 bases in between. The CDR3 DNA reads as TGTGCCAGTAGTATGGGCAGGGGACATCAGCCCCAGCATTTT. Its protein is CASSMGRGHQPQHF.

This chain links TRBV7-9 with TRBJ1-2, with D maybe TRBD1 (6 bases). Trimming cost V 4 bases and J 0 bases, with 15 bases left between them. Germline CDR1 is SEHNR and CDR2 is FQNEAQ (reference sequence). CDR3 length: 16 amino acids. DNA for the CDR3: TGTGCCAGCAGCTCCTTAAGGGGGGCGCCTAACTATGGCTACACCTTC. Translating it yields CASSSLRGAPNYGYTF.

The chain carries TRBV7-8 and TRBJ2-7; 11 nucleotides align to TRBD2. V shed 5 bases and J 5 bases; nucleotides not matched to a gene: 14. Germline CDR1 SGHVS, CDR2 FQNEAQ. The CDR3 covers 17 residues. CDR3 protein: CASSPPLRLAGRNEQYF. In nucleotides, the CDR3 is TGTGCCAGCAGCCCCCCCCTGAGACTAGCGGGAAGAAACGAGCAGTACTTC.

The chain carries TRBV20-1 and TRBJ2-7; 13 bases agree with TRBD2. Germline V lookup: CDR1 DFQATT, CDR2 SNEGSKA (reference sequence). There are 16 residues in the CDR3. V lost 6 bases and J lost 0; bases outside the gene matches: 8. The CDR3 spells CSAIGLAGVYSYEQYF. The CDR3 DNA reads TGCAGTGCAATTGGACTAGCGGGAGTTTACTCCTACGAGCAGTACTTC.

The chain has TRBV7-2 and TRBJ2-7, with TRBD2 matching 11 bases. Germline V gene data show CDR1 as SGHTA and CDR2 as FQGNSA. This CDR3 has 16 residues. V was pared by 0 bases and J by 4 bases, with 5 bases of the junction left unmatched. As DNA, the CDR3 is TGTGCCAGCAGCTTAGCCCTAGCGGGGGGCAAATACGAGCAGTACTTC. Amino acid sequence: CASSLALAGGKYEQYF.

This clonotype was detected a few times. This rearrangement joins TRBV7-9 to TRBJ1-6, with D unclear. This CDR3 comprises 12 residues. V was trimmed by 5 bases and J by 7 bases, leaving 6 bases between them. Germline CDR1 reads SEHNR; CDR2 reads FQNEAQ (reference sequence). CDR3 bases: TGTGCCAGCAGCATCGGAAATTCACCCCTCCACTTT. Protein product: CASSIGNSPLHF.

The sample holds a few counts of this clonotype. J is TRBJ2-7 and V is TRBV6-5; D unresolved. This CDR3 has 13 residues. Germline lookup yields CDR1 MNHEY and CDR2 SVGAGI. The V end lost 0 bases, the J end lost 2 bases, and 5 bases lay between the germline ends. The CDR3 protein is CASSYSYTYEQYF. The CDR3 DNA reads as TGTGCCAGCAGTTACTCCTATACCTACGAGCAGTACTTC.

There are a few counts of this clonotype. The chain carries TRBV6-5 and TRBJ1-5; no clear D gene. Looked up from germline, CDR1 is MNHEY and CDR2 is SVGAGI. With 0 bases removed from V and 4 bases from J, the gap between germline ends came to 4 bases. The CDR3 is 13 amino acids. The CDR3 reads CASSYSSNQPQHF. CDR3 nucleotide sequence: TGTGCCAGCAGTTACTCTTCGAATCAGCCCCAGCATTTT.

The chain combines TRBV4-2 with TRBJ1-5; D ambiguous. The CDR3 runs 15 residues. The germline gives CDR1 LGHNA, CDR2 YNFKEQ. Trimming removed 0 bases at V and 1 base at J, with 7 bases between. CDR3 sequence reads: CASSQDKQSNQPQHF. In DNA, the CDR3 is TGTGCCAGCAGCCAAGATAAACAGAGCAATCAGCCCCAGCATTTT.

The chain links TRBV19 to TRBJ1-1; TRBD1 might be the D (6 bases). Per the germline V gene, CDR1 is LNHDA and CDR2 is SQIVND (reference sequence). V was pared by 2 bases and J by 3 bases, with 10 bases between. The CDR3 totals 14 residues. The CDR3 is CASSIRGGDTEAFF. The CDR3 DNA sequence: TGTGCCAGTAGTATAAGAGGGGGAGACACTGAAGCTTTCTTT. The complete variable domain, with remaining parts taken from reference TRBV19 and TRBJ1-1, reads DGGITQSPKYLFRKEGQNVTLSCEQNLNHDAMYWYRQDPGQGLRLIYYSQIVNDFQKGDIAEGYSVSREKKESFPLTVTSAQKNPTAFYLCASSIRGGDTEAFFGQGTRLTVV.

DNA for the CDR3: TGCAGTGCTCCTGGGACAGGGGAATATAATGAAAAACTGTTTTTT. It codes for CSAPGTGEYNEKLFF. This sequence joins TRBV20-1 and TRBJ1-4, with TRBD1 identical over 10 bases. Germline assignment: CDR1 DFQATT and CDR2 SNEGSKA (reference sequence). The V gene end was trimmed by 5 bases and the J gene end by 4 bases; junction bases not matched to a gene: 7. The CDR3 spans 15 residues.

For the CDR3, the DNA is TGTGCCAGCAGCTTACCGGGACAGACAATAGTAAACTATGGCTACACCTTC. Residues: CASSLPGQTIVNYGYTF. The chain uses TRBV11-3 and TRBJ1-2; 7 nucleotides agree with TRBD1. The CDR3 has 17 amino acids. V shed 2 bases and J 2 bases; nucleotides not matched to a gene: 11. The germline CDR1 and CDR2 sequences are SGHNT and YENEEA.

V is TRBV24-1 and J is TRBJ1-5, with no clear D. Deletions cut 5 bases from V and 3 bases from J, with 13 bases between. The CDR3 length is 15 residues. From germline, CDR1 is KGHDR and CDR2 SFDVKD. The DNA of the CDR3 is TGTGCCACCAGTGCCACCCGGGCCGTCAATCAGCCCCAGCATTTT. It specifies CATSATRAVNQPQHF.

This CDR3 is CASSEVGSPQETQYF. The CDR3 bases are TGTGCCAGCAGCGAGGTCGGGAGCCCCCAGGAGACCCAGTACTTC. The chain employs TRBV2 and TRBJ2-5, with a weak D call TRBD2 (6 bases). CDR1 and CDR2 (germline): SNHLY, FYNNEI. The V end was cut by 6 bases, the J end by 5 bases, with 19 bases between. The CDR3 loop spans 15 amino acids.

The CDR3 protein is CASSVDPTRDTEAFF. In nucleotides, the CDR3 is TGTGCCAGCAGCGTAGACCCCACCAGGGACACTGAAGCTTTCTTT. The chain joins TRBV9 to TRBJ1-1; a possible D gene is TRBD1 (5 bases). Deletions cut 0 bases from V and 3 bases from J, with 12 bases between. From germline, CDR1 is SGDLS and CDR2 YYNGEE. This CDR3 comprises 15 residues.

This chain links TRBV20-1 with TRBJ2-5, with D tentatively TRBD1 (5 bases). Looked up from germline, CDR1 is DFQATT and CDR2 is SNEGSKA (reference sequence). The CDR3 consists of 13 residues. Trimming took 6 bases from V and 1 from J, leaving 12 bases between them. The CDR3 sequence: CSANGRGQETQYF. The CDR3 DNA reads TGCAGTGCCAACGGTAGGGGCCAAGAGACCCAGTACTTC.

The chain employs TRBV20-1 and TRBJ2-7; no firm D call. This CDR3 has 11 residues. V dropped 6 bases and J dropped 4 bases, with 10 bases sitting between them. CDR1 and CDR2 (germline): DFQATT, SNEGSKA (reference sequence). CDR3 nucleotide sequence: TGCAGTGCGAATCGCGATTACGAGCAGTACTTC. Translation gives CSANRDYEQYF.